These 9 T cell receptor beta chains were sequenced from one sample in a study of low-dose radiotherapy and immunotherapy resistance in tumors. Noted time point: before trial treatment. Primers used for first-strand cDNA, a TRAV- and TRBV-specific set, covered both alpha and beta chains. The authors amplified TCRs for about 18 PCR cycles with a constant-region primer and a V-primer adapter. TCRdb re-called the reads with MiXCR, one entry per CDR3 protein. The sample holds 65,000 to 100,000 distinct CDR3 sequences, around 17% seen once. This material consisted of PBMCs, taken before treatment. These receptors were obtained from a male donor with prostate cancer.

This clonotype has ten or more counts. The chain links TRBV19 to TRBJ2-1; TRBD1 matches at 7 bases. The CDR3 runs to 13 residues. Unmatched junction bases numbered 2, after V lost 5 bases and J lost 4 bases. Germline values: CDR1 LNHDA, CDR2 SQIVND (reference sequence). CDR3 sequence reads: CASSDREYNEQFF. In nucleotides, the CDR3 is TGTGCCAGTAGTGACAGGGAATACAATGAGCAGTTCTTC.

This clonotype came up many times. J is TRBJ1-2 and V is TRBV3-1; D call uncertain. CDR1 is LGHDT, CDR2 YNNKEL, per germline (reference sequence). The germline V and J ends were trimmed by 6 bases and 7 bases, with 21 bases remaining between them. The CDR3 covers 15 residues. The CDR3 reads CASRPGREGVSGYTF. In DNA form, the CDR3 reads TGTGCCAGCAGACCCGGCCGCGAGGGTGTGTCTGGCTACACCTTC.

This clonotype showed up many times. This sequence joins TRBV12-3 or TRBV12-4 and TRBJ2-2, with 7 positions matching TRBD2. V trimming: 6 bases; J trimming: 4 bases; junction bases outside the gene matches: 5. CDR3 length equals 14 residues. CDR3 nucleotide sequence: TGTGCCAGCAGCCCCGGGACTATCACCGGGGAGCTGTTTTTT. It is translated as CASSPGTITGELFF.

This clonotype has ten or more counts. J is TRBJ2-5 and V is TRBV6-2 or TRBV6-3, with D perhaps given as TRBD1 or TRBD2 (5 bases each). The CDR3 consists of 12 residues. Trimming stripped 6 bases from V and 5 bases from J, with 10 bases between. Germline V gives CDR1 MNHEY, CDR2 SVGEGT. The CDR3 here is CASSVRGETQYF. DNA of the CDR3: TGTGCCAGCAGCGTCCGGGGCGAGACCCAGTACTTC.

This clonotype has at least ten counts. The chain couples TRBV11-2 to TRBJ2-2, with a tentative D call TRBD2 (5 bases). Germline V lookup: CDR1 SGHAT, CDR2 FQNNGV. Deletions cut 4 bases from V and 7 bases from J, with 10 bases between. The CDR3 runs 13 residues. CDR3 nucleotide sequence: TGTGCCAGCAGCTCTGATGCGGGCGGGGAGCTGTTTTTT. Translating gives CASSSDAGGELFF.

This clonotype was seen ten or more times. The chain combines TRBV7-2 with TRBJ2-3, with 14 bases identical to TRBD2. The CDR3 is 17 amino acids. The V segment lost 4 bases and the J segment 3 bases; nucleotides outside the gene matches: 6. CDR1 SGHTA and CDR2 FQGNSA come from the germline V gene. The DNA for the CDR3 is TGTGCCAGCAGCTGGACTAGCGGGGGGCTGAGGACAGATACGCAGTATTTT. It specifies CASSWTSGGLRTDTQYF.

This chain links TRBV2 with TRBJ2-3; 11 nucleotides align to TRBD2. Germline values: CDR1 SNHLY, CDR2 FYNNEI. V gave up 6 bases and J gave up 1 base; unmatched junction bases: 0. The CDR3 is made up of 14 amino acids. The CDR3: CASRTSGGTDTQYF. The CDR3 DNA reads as TGTGCCAGCAGGACTAGCGGGGGCACAGATACGCAGTATTTT.

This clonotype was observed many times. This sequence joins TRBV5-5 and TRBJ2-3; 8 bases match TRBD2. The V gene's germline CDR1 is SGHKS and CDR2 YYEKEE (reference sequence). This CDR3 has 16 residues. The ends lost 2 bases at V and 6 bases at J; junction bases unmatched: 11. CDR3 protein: CASSFQGTRVADTQYF. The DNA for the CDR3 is TGTGCCAGCAGCTTCCAAGGGACTAGGGTGGCGGATACGCAGTATTTT.

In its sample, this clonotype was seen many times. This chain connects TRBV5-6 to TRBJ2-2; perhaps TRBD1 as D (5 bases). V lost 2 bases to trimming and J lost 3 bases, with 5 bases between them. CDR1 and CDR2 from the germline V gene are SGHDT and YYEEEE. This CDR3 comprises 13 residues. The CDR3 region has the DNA TGTGCCAGCAGCTTAGGGGACACCGGGGAGCTGTTTTTT. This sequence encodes CASSLGDTGELFF.